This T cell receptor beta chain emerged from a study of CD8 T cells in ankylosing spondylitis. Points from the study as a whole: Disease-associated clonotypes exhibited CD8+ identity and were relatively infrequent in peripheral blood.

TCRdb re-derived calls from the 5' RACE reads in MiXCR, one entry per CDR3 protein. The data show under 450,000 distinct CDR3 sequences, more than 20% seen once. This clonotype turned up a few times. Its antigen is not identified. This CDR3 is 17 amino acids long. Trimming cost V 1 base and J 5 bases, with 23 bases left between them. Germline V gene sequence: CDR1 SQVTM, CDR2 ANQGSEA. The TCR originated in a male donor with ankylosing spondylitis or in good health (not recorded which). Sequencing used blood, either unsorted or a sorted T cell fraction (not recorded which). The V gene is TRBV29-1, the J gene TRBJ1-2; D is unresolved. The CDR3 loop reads CSVEVDSGEGLGYGYTF. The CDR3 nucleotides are TGCAGCGTTGAAGTCGACTCCGGGGAGGGATTGGGGTATGGCTACACCTTC. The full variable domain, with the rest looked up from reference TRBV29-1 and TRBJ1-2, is SAVISQKPSRDICQRGTSLTIQCQVDSQVTMMFWYRQQPGQSLTLIATANQGSEATYESGFVIDKFPISRPNLTFSTLTVSNMSPEDSSIYLCSVEVDSGEGLGYGYTFGSGTRLTVV.